What follows are 4 T cell receptor beta chains derived from one specimen sequenced in a study of T cell repertoires in cytomegalovirus infection. TCRdb re-derived calls from the reads in MiXCR, one entry per CDR3 protein. The sample lists 700,000 to 900,000 distinct CDR3 sequences, 25% to 30% occurring once. Their recognized antigens are unknown. The material sequenced was cultured CD8+ T cells from PBMCs, taken from culture after CMV antigen stimulation. The receptors stem from a human donor in good health (CMV status not recorded). Some clones in this sample may be carry-over from other donors' samples.

In its sample, this clonotype was seen a few times. The chain links TRBV7-6 to TRBJ1-5; D might be TRBD1 (6 bases). V was pared by 4 bases and J by 2 bases, with 12 bases between. The CDR3 has 15 amino acids. From germline, CDR1 is SGHVS and CDR2 FNYEAQ. The CDR3 sequence is CASSSDSLGNQPQHF. Written as DNA, the CDR3 is TGTGCCAGCAGCTCGGACAGCTTAGGCAATCAGCCCCAGCATTTT.

Only a few counts were recorded for this clonotype. The chain employs TRBV6-6 and TRBJ2-7; perhaps TRBD1 as D (6 bases). CDR3 length equals 17 residues. V was cut by 5 bases and J by 1 base, with 21 bases left in between. Germline CDR1 reads MNHNY; CDR2 reads SVGAGI (reference sequence). The CDR3 DNA sequence: TGTGCCAGCAGTATTTATAACGGACAAGACAGGTCCTACGAGCAGTACTTC. Its translation: CASSIYNGQDRSYEQYF.

This clonotype showed up just a few times. Here the CDR3 DNA reads TGTGCCAGCAGTTCCCGGAGGGGCTCCTACAATGAGCAGTTCTTC. Its protein product is CASSSRRGSYNEQFF. V gene TRBV27 combines with J gene TRBJ2-1, with a weak D call TRBD2 (6 bases). Germline V CDR1 and CDR2: MNHEY, SMNVEV (reference sequence). The CDR3 loop spans 15 amino acids. The ends were cut back, 4 bases at V and 0 bases at J, with 10 bases in the middle.

This clonotype has just a few counts. This chain connects TRBV27 to TRBJ2-2; 10 positions agree with TRBD2. V shed 2 bases, J shed 4 bases, and the junction held 4 bases outside the gene matches. The V gene's germline CDR1 is MNHEY and CDR2 SMNVEV (reference sequence). This CDR3 region has 16 residues. CDR3 region: CASSLVLAGPTGELFF. DNA of the CDR3: TGTGCCAGCAGTTTAGTACTAGCGGGGCCCACCGGGGAGCTGTTTTTT.